This TCR beta chain was sequenced in a study of shared clonotypes between healthy human individuals. The protocol was immunoSEQ multiplex PCR, while the TCRdb copy is restricted to in-frame clones and leaves out a portion. The table has hundreds of thousands of clones, about three quarters seen once. Germline V gives CDR1 MDHEN, CDR2 SYDVKM. Trimming took 6 bases from V and 9 from J, leaving 12 bases between them. The CDR3 extends over 12 amino acids. This clone was counted only a few times. The clonotype was recovered from a woman in her twenties or thirties in good health. The sequencing input was memory CD4+ T cells sorted from blood. Subset of the sample: CD45RA-negative fraction. The J gene is TRBJ2-1, the V gene TRBV28; D is possibly TRBD1 (5 bases). The DNA for the CDR3 is TGTGCCAGCAGAAACCCAGGGCTTGAGCAGTTCTTC. Translating it yields CASRNPGLEQFF.